This entry describes one T cell receptor (beta chain). The data were taken from a study of T-cell memory formation after mild COVID-19. This CDR3 region has 13 residues. Germline CDR1 DFQATT, CDR2 SNEGSKA (reference sequence). Trimming pared 1 base from V and 5 bases from J, leaving 12 bases between. Each CDR3 protein gets one entry after TCRdb re-called the 5' RACE reads with MiXCR. The sample comprises under 400,000 distinct CDR3 sequences, more than 20% of which are singletons, and approximately 13% rests with the top ten. The genes are TRBV20-1 and TRBJ2-7; D possibly corresponds to TRBD2 (5 bases). The receptor comes from an adult woman who had mild COVID-19 (a few samples of this study predate the infection). Cell type and time point are not known. Sample: PBMCs or a T cell subset sorted from them (not recorded which). The CDR3 protein is CSARGTSINEQYF. CDR3 sequence (DNA): TGCAGTGCTAGAGGCACTAGTATAAACGAGCAGTACTTC.